This T cell receptor (beta chain) appears in the sequencing data of a study of CD8 T cells in Susac syndrome. The study's findings and limits: The study's TCR sequencing and HLA analysis drew on a certain number of individuals. That number was acknowledged as relatively small.

CD8+ and CD4+ T cells from blood underwent TCR beta sequencing, which was carried out in a high-throughput format. FACS enriched CD8+ TEMRA cells, while bulk CD8+ and CD4+ were negatively isolated. Per germline, CDR1 SGHDN and CDR2 FVKESK. CDR3 length: 17 amino acids. V lost 0 bases and J 0 bases, leaving 11 bases between the germline ends. RNA totalling roughly 0.45 to 1 ug underwent reverse transcription with random hexamers. An immunoSEQ multiplex PCR generated amplified TCR beta CDR3 products spanning 54 Vbeta and 13 Jbeta. MiXCR, applied by TCRdb to the immunoSEQ multiplex PCR reads, yields one record per CDR3 protein. Here the sample spans a few hundred thousand distinct CDR3 sequences, about 91% being singletons. A remark on this clonotype: Its antigen remains unknown.

Source material: CD8+ T cells from PBMCs. This clonotype originated in a human donor with multiple sclerosis. The chain combines TRBV14 with TRBJ2-2; possible D gene TRBD1, 5 bases. The CDR3 is CASSQEGAGSNTGELFF. CDR3 in DNA: TGTGCCAGCAGCCAAGAAGGCGCAGGGTCGAACACCGGGGAGCTGTTTTTT.